This T cell receptor beta chain was documented in a study of shared clonotypes between healthy human individuals. Genomic DNA of every subset was divided equally among multiple immunoSEQ plates. Clones were read by immunoSEQ multiplex PCR, and TCRdb kept only the in-frame ones, dropping some. This sample has about 2 million clones, with about 95% found just once. It was CD45RO-negative cells, positively selected for CCR7, that made up naive CD8 cells, with terminally differentiated effector memory CD45RA+ cells excluded. The sequencing sample was made of naive CD8+ T cells sorted from blood. This TCR was recovered from a young man in good health.

Here the CDR3 DNA reads TGTGCCTGGAGTTTCGGGACAGGGGGCGACGAGCAGTACTTC. Protein: CAWSFGTGGDEQYF. The chain uses TRBV30 and TRBJ2-5; TRBD1 matches 12 bases. The J call may be mistaken, given a closer DNA end match to TRBJ2-7. Per the germline V gene, CDR1 is GTSNPN and CDR2 is SVGIG (reference sequence). CDR3 size: 14 residues.